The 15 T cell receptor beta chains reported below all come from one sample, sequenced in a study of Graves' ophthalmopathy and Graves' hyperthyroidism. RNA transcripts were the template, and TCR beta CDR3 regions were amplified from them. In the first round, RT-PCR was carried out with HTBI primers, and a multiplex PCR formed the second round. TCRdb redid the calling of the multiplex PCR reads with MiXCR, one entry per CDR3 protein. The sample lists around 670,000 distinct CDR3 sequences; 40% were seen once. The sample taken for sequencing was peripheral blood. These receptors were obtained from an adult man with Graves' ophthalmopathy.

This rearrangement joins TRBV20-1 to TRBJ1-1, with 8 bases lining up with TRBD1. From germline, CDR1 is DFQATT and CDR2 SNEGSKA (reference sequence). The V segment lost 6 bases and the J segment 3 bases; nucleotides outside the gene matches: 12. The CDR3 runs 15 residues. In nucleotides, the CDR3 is TGCAGTGCCAGTGACAGGGGCGTCAGAGACACTGAAGCTTTCTTT. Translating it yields CSASDRGVRDTEAFF.

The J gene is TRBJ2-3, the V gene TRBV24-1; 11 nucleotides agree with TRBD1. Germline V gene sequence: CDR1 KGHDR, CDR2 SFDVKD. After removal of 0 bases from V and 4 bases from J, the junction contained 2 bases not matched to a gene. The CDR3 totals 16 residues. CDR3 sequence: CATSDLGQGAADTQYF. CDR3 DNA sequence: TGTGCCACCAGTGATTTGGGACAGGGGGCGGCAGATACGCAGTATTTT.

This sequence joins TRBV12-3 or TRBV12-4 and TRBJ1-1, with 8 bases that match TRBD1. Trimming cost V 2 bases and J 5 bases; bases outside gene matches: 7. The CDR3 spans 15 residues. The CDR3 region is CASSLFRTGRTEAFF. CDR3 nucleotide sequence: TGTGCCAGCAGTTTATTTAGGACAGGGAGGACTGAAGCTTTCTTT.

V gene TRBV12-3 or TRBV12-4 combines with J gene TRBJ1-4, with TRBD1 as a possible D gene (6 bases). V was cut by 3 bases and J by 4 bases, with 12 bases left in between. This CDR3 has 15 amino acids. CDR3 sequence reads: CASSLTEGDNEKLFF. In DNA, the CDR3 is TGTGCCAGCAGTTTGACAGAGGGGGATAATGAAAAACTGTTTTTT.

The CDR3 sequence: CASSLLQGFSYEQYF. The CDR3 region has the DNA TGTGCCAGCAGCCTACTACAGGGTTTCTCCTACGAGCAGTACTTC. V usage is TRBV6-2 or TRBV6-3 and J usage is TRBJ2-7; tentatively, D is TRBD1 (6 bases). The germline gives CDR1 MNHEY, CDR2 SVGEGT. Trimming cost V 6 bases and J 0 bases, with 15 bases left between them. The CDR3 has 15 amino acids.

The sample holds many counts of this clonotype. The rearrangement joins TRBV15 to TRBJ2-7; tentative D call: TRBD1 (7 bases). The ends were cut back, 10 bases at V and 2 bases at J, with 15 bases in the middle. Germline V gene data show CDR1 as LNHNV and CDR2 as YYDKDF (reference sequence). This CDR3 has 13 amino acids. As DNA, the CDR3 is TGTGCCAGGGGGGACAGAGAAGCCTACGAGCAGTACTTC. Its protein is CARGDREAYEQYF.

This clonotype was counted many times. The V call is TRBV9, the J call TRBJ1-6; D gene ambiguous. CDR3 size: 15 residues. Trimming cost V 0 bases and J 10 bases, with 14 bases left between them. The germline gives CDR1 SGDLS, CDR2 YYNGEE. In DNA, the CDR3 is TGTGCCAGCAGCGTAGATGATGGGTGGTACTCACCCCTCCACTTT. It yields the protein CASSVDDGWYSPLHF.

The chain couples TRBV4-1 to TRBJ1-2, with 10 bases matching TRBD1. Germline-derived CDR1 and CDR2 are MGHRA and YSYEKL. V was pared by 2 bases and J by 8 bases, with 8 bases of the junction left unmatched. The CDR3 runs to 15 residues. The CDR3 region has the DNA TGCGCCAGCAGCCAATCCGGGACAGGGGTACGGGGCTACACCTTC. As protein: CASSQSGTGVRGYTF.

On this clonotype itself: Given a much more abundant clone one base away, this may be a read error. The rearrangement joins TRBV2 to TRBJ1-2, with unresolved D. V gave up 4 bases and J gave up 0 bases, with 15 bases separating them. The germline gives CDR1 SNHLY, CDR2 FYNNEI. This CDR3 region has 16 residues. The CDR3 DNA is TGTGCCAGCAGTGCCCTTCGGTCTATCACTAACTATGGCTACACCTTC. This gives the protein CASSALRSITNYGYTF.

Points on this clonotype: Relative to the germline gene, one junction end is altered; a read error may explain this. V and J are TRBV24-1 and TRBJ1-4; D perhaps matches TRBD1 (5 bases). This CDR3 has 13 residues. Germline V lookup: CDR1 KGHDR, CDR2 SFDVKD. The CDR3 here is CASSPRDNEKLFF. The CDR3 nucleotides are TGTGCCAGCAGTCCGAGGGACAATGAAAAACTGTTTTTT.

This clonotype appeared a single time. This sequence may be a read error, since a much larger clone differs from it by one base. CDR3 nucleotides: TGCGCCAGCAGGACAGGGAGTGTCTCTGGGGCCAACGTCCTGACTTTC. Translating it yields CASRTGSVSGANVLTF. The J gene is TRBJ2-6, the V gene TRBV9; TRBD1 matches at 8 bases. Germline V lookup: CDR1 SGDLS, CDR2 YYNGEE. CDR3 size: 16 residues.

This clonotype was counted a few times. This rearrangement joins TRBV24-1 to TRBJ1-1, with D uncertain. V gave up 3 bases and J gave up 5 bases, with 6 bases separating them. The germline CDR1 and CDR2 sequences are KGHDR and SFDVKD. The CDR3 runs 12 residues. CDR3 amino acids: CATSDVGTEAFF. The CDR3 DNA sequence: TGTGCCACCAGTGATGTGGGGACTGAAGCTTTCTTT.

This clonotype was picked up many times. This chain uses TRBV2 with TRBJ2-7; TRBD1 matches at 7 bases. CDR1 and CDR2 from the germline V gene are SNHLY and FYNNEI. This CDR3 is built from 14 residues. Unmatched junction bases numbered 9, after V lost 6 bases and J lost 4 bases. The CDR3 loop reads CASRADTGEYEQYF. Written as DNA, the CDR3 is TGTGCCAGCAGGGCCGATACAGGGGAGTACGAGCAGTACTTC.

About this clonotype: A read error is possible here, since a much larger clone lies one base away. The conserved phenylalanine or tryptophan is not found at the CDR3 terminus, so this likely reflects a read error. In DNA, the CDR3 is TGTGCCAGCAGCTTAACCTATAGGACTGAAGCTTTCCTT. The encoded protein is CASSLTYRTEAFL. The chain uses TRBV5-4 and TRBJ1-1; no firm D call. CDR1 and CDR2 (germline): SGHNT, YYREEE (reference sequence). The CDR3 is 13 residues long. V lost 2 bases and J lost 5, with 10 bases in between.

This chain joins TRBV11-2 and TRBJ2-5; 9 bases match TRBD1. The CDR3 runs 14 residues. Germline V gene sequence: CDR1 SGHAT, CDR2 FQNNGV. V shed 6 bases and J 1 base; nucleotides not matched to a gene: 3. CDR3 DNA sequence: TGTGCCAGCAGGTGGACAGGGGCCCAAGAGACCCAGTACTTC. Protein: CASRWTGAQETQYF.